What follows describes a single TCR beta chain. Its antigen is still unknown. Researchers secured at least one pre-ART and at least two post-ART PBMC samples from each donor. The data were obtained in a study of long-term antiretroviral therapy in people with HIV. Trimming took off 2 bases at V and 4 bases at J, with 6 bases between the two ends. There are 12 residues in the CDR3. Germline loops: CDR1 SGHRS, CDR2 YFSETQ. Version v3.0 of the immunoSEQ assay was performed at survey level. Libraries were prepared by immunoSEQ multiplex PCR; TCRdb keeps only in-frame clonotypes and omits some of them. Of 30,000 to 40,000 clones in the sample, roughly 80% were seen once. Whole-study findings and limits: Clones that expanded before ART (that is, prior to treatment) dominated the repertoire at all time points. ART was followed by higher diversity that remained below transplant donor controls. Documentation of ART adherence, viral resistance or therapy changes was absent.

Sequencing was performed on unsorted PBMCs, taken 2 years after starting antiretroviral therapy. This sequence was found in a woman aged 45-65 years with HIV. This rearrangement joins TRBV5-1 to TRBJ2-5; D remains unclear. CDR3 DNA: TGCGCCAGCAGCTTCAGCGCAGAGACCCAGTACTTC. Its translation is CASSFSAETQYF.